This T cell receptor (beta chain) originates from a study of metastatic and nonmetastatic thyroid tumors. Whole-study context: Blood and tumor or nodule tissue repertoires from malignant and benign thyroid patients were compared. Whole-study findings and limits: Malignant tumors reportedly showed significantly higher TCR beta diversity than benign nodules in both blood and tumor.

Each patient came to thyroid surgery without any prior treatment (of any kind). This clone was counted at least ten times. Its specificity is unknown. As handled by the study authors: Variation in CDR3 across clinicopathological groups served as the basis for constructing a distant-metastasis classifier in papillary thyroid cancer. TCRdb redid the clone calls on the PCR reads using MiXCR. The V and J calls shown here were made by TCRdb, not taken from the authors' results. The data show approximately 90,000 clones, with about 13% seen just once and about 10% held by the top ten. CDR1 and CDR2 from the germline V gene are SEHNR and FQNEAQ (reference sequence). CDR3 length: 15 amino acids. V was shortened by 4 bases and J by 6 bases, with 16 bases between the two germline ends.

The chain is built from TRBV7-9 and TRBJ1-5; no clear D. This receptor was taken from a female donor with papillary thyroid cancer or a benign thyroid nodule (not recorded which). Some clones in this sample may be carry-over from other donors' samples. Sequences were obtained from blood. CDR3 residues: CASSSTMVPGQPQHF. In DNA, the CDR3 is TGTGCCAGCAGCTCGACTATGGTTCCCGGTCAGCCCCAGCATTTT. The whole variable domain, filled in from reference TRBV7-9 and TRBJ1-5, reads DTGVSQNPRHKITKRGQNVTFRCDPISEHNRLYWYRQTLGQGPEFLTYFQNEAQLEKSRLLSDRFSAERPKGSFSTLEIQRTEQGDSAMYLCASSSTMVPGQPQHFGDGTRLSIL.